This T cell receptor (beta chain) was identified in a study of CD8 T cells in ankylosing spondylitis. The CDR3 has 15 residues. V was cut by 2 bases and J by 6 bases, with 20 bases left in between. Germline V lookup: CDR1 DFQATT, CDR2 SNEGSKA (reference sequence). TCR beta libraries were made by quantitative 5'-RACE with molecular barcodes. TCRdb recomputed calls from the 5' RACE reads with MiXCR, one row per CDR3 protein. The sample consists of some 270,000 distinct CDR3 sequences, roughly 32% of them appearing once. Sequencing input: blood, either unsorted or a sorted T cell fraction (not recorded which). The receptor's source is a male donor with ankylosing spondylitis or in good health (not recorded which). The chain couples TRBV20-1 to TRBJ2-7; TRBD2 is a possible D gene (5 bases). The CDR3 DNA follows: TGCAGTGCTAGAAGGAGGACTCCGGGATTAGGCGAGCAGTACTTC. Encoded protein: CSARRRTPGLGEQYF.